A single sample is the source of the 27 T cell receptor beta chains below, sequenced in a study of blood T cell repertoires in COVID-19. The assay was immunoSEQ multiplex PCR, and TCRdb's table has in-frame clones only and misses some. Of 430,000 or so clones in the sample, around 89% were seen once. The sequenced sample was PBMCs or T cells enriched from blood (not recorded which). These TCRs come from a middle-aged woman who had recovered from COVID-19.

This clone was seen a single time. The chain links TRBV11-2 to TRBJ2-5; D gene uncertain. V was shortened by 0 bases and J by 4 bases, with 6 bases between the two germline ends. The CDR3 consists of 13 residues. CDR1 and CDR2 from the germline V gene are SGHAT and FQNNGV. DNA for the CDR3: TGTGCCAGCAGCTTAGATTGGAGAGAGACCCAGTACTTC. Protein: CASSLDWRETQYF.

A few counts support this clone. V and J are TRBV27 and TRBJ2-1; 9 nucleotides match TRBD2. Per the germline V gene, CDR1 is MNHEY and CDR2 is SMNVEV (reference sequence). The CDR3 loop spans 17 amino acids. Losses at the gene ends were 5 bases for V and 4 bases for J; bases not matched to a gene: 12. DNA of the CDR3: TGTGCCAGCAGTCTTTTCGGTAGCGGGAGTCAATACAATGAGCAGTTCTTC. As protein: CASSLFGSGSQYNEQFF.

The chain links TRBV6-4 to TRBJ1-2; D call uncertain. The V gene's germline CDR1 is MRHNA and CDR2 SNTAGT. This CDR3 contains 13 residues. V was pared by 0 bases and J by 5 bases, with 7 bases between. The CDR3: CASSDSETYGYTF. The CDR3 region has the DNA TGTGCCAGCAGTGACTCCGAGACATATGGCTACACCTTC.

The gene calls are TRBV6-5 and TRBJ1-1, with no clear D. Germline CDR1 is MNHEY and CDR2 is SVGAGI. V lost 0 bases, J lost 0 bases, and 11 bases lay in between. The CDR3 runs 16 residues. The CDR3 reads CASSYSYRAMNTEAFF. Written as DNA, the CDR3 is TGTGCCAGCAGTTACTCGTACAGAGCTATGAACACTGAAGCTTTCTTT.

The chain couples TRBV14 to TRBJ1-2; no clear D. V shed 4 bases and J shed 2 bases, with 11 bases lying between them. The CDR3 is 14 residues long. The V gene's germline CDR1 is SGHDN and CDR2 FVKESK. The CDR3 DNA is TGTGCCAGCAGCCCGATTTCGGTGAACTATGGCTACACCTTC. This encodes CASSPISVNYGYTF.

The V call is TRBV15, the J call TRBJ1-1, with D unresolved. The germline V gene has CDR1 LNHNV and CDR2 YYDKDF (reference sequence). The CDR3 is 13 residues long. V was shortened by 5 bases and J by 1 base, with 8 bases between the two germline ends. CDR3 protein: CATSAHWNTEAFF. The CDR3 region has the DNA TGTGCCACCAGCGCGCACTGGAACACTGAAGCTTTCTTT.

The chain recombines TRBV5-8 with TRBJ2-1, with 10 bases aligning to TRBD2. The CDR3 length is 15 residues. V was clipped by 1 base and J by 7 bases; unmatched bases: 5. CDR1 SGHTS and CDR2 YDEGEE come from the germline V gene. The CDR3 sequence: CASSLRLAGVNEQFF. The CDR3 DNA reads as TGTGCCAGCAGCTTGCGGCTAGCGGGAGTGAATGAGCAGTTCTTC.

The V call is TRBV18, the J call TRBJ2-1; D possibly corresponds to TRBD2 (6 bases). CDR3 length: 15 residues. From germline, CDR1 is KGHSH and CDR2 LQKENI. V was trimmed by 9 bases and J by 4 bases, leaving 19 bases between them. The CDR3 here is CASRPTGVKYNEQFF. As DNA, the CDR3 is TGTGCCAGTCGACCAACGGGAGTAAAGTACAATGAGCAGTTCTTC.

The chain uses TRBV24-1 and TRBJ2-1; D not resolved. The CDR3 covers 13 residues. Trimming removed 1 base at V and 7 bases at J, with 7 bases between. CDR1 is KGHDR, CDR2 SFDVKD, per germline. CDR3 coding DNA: TGTGCCACCAGTGATTTTGTAGAAAATGAGCAGTTCTTC. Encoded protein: CATSDFVENEQFF.

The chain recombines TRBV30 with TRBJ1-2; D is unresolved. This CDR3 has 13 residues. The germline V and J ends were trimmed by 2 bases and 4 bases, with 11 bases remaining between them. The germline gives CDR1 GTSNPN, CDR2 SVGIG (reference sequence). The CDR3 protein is CAWSPSDSYGYTF. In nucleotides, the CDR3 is TGTGCCTGGAGTCCTTCTGACTCCTATGGCTACACCTTC.

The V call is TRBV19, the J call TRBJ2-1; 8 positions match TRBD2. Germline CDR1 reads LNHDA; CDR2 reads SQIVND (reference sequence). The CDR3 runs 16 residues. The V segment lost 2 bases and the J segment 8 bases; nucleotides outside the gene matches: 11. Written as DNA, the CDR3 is TGTGCCAGTAGTATAACCTCGGCGGGAGGTATGTATGAGCAGTTCTTC. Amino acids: CASSITSAGGMYEQFF.

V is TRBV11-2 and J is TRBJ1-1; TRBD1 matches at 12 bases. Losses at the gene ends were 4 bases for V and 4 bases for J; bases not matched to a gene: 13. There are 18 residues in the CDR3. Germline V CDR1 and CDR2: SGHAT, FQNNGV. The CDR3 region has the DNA TGTGCCAGCAGCTCTTCCCGGGACAGGGGGCGTGTAGCCACTGAAGCTTTCTTT. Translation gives CASSSSRDRGRVATEAFF. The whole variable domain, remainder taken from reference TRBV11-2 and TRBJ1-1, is EAGVAQSPRYKIIEKRQSVAFWCNPISGHATLYWYQQILGQGPKLLIQFQNNGVVDDSQLPKDRFSAERLKGVDSTLKIQPAKLEDSAVYLCASSSSRDRGRVATEAFFGQGTRLTVV.

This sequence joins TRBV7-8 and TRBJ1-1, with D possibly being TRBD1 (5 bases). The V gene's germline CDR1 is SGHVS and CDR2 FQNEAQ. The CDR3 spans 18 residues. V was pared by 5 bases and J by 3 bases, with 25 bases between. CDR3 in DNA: TGTGCCAGCAGCCCCAGGGTCGGCATTAGAGGTCCCGACACTGAAGCTTTCTTT. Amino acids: CASSPRVGIRGPDTEAFF.

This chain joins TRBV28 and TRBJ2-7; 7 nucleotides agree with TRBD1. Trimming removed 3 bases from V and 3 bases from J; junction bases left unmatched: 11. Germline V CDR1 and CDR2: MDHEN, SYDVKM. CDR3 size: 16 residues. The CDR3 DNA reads TGTGCCAGCAGTTTCCATCTAGGGGGCAGGAGCTACGAGCAGTACTTC. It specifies CASSFHLGGRSYEQYF.

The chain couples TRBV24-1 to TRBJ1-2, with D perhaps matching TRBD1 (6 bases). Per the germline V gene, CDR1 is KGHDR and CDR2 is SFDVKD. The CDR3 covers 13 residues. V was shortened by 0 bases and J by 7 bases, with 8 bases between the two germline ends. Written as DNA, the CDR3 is TGTGCCACCAGTGATTTGCGAGGGGGTGGCTACACCTTC. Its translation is CATSDLRGGGYTF.

CDR3: CAIKGTGYNEQFF. The CDR3 DNA is TGTGCCATCAAGGGGACAGGGTACAATGAGCAGTTCTTC. The genes are TRBV10-3 and TRBJ2-1; 9 bases map to TRBD1. The CDR3 spans 13 residues. Per germline, CDR1 ENHRY and CDR2 SYGVKD. Trimming at V came to 7 bases and at J to 4 bases, leaving 2 bases not matched to a gene.

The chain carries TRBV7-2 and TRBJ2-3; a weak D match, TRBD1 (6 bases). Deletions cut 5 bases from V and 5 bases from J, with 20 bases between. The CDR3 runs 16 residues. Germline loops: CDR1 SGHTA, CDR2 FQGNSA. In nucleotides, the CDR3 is TGTGCCAGCAGCCCAGGGGCGAACAGAGGGGTAGATACGCAGTATTTT. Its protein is CASSPGANRGVDTQYF.

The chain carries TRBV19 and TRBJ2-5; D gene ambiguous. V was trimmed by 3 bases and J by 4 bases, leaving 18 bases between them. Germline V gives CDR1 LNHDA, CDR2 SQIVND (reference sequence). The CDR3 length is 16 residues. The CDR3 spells CASSIGRQVLGETQYF. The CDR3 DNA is TGTGCCAGTAGTATTGGCCGGCAGGTTCTGGGAGAGACCCAGTACTTC.

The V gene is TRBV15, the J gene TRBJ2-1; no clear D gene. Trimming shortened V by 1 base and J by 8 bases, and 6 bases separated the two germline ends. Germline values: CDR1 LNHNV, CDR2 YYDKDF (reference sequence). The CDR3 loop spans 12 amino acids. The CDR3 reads CATSRVRDEQFF. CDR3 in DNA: TGTGCCACCAGCAGAGTTCGGGATGAGCAGTTCTTC.

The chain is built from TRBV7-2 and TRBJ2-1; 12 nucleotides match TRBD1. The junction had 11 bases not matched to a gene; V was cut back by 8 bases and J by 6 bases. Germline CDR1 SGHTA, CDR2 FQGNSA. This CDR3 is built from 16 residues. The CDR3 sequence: CASSATGTGGINEQFF. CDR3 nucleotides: TGTGCCAGCTCCGCGACCGGGACAGGGGGCATCAATGAGCAGTTCTTC.

CDR3: CASRLGGLAGSYEQYF. The CDR3 nucleotides are TGTGCCAGCAGATTGGGTGGATTGGCGGGATCCTACGAGCAGTACTTC. The chain is built from TRBV13 and TRBJ2-7, with a tentative D call TRBD2 (6 bases). Trimming took off 6 bases at V and 1 base at J, with 19 bases between the two ends. CDR3 size: 16 residues. Germline V gene data show CDR1 as PRHDT and CDR2 as FYEKMQ (reference sequence).

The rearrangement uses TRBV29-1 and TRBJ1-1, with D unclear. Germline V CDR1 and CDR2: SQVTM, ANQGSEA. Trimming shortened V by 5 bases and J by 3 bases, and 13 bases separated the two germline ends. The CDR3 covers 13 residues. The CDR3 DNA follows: TGCAGCGTTATTAGAAATCGGGACACTGAAGCTTTCTTT. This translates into CSVIRNRDTEAFF.

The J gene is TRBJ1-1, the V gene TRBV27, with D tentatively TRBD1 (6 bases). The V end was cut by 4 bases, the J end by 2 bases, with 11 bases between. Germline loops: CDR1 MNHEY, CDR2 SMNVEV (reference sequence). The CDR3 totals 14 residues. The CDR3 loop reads CASSSGGTNTEAFF. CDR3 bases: TGTGCCAGCAGTTCGGGGGGCACAAACACTGAAGCTTTCTTT.

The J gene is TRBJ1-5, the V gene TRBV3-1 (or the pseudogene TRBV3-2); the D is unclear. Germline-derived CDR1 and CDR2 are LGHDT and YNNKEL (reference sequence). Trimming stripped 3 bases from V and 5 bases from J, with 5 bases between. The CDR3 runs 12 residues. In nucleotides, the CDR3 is TGTGCCAGCAGCCACGGGGATCAGCCCCAGCATTTT. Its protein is CASSHGDQPQHF.

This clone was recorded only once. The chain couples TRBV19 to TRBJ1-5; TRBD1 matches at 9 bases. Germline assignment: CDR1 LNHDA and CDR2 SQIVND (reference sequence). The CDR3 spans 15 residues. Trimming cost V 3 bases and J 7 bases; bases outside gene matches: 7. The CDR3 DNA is TGTGCCAGTAGTATGGGACAGGGAAGGGAACAGCCCCAGCATTTT. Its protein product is CASSMGQGREQPQHF. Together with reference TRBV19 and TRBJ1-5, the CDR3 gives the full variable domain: DGGITQSPKYLFRKEGQNVTLSCEQNLNHDAMYWYRQDPGQGLRLIYYSQIVNDFQKGDIAEGYSVSREKKESFPLTVTSAQKNPTAFYLCASSMGQGREQPQHFGDGTRLSIL.

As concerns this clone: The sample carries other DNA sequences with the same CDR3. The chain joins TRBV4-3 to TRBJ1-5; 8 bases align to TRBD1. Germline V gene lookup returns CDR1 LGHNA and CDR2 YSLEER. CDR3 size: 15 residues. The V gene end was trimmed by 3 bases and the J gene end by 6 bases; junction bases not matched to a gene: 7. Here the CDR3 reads CASSQDGQGGQPQHF. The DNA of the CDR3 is TGCGCCAGCAGCCAGGATGGACAGGGCGGTCAGCCCCAGCATTTT.

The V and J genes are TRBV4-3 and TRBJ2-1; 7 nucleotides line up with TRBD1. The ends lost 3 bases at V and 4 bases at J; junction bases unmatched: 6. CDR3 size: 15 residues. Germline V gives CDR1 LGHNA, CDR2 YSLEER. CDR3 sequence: CASSQGQQMYNEQFF. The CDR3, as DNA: TGCGCCAGCAGCCAGGGACAGCAGATGTACAATGAGCAGTTCTTC.